The 13 T cell receptor beta chains reported below all come from one sample, sequenced in a study of blood T cell repertoires in COVID-19. Measured with immunoSEQ multiplex PCR; TCRdb has only the in-frame clones, and not every one. The profile shows 130,000 to 150,000 clones, about 85% of them singletons. Source material: peripheral blood. These receptors were collected from a human donor with acute or convalescent COVID-19. The donor label of this sample is uncertain.

The DNA for the CDR3 is TGTGCCTGGATTCTCCCGGGGAACACTGAAGCTTTCTTT. This gives the protein CAWILPGNTEAFF. This chain links TRBV30 with TRBJ1-1; the D is unclear. The CDR3 extends over 13 amino acids. V was pared by 4 bases and J by 1 base, with 10 bases between. The germline gives CDR1 GTSNPN, CDR2 SVGIG (reference sequence).

The chain joins TRBV12-5 to TRBJ2-1, with 8 nucleotides matching TRBD2. The germline CDR1 and CDR2 sequences are LGHNT and FRNRAP. The V segment lost 4 bases and the J segment 2 bases; nucleotides outside the gene matches: 7. This CDR3 is built from 16 residues. The CDR3 DNA sequence: TGTGCTAGTGGTTCTAGGACTAGCCGGACCTACAATGAGCAGTTCTTC. Protein: CASGSRTSRTYNEQFF. Complete variable domain (other parts from reference TRBV12-5 and TRBJ2-1): DARVTQTPRHKVTEMGQEVTMRCQPILGHNTVFWYRQTMMQGLELLAYFRNRAPLDDSGMPKDRFSAEMPDATLATLKIQPSEPRDSAVYFCASGSRTSRTYNEQFFGPGTRLTVL.

The V gene is TRBV5-4, the J gene TRBJ1-4; 7 bases fit TRBD1. CDR1 and CDR2 from the germline V gene are SGHNT and YYREEE (reference sequence). The CDR3 is made up of 15 amino acids. The J segment lost 5 bases and the V segment lost 4 bases, leaving 8 bases of the junction unmatched. The CDR3 protein is CASSRGGTENEKLFF. CDR3 in DNA: TGTGCCAGCAGCCGCGGGGGGACAGAGAATGAAAAACTGTTTTTT.

This clone was seen only once. V and J are TRBV5-1 and TRBJ1-5, with D unclear. Germline loops: CDR1 SGHRS, CDR2 YFSETQ. The CDR3 loop spans 13 amino acids. The V gene lost 5 bases and the J gene lost 1 base, with 7 bases spanning the gap. The CDR3 here is CASRGESNQPQHF. The CDR3 nucleotides are TGCGCCAGCAGGGGAGAAAGCAATCAGCCCCAGCATTTT.

In its sample, this clone was seen once. The rearrangement joins TRBV27 to TRBJ2-7; 10 bases line up with TRBD1. This CDR3 is 17 amino acids long. The V and J ends lost 2 bases and 2 bases, in that order; junction bases with no gene match: 9. Germline CDR1 reads MNHEY; CDR2 reads SMNVEV (reference sequence). The CDR3 DNA reads as TGTGCCAGCAGTTTAGCGGGAGGACAGGGGGGGCCCTACGAGCAGTACTTC. This translates into CASSLAGGQGGPYEQYF.

The chain carries TRBV4-2 and TRBJ2-4; the match to TRBD2 covers 9 bases. Trimming took 0 bases from V and 0 from J; bases not matched to a gene: 6. Per the germline V gene, CDR1 is LGHNA and CDR2 is YNFKEQ. The CDR3 runs to 18 residues. The CDR3 DNA is TGTGCCAGCAGCCAAGATGCGGCGGGGGGGTTAGCCAAAAACATTCAGTACTTC. It yields the protein CASSQDAAGGLAKNIQYF.

The rearrangement uses TRBV7-2 and TRBJ2-7; TRBD1 might be the D (5 bases). This CDR3 is 14 amino acids long. Looked up from germline, CDR1 is SGHTA and CDR2 is FQGNSA. V lost 5 bases and J 0 bases, leaving 11 bases between the germline ends. The chain's CDR3 is CASSATQGSYEQYF. CDR3 coding DNA: TGTGCCAGCAGCGCCACTCAGGGCTCCTACGAGCAGTACTTC.

This clone was detected a few times. The chain couples TRBV10-3 to TRBJ2-3; TRBD1 matches at 7 bases. CDR1 is ENHRY, CDR2 SYGVKD, per germline. This CDR3 is built from 15 residues. The V and J ends lost 4 bases and 4 bases, in that order; junction bases with no gene match: 8. CDR3 loop: CAISARDSLSDTQYF. The CDR3 bases are TGTGCCATCAGTGCGAGGGACAGCCTGTCAGATACGCAGTATTTT.

This clone was recorded once. The gene calls are TRBV11-2 and TRBJ2-7; 8 bases are shared with TRBD1. CDR3 size: 16 residues. Germline CDR1 SGHAT, CDR2 FQNNGV. CDR3 bases: TGTGCCAGCAGCCTAGACCCGGACAGGGCCGACTACGAGCAGTACGTC. This encodes CASSLDPDRADYEQYV.

The gene calls are TRBV9 and TRBJ2-1, with 10 bases fitting TRBD2. This CDR3 is 15 amino acids long. Germline V gene data show CDR1 as SGDLS and CDR2 as YYNGEE. V shed 4 bases, J shed 6 bases, and the junction held 7 bases outside the gene matches. The CDR3 loop reads CASSKRLAGINEQFF. CDR3 sequence (DNA): TGTGCCAGCAGCAAGCGACTAGCGGGCATCAATGAGCAGTTCTTC.

This clone was seen a few times. CDR3 in amino acids: CASSTSGHKNTEAFF. The DNA for the CDR3 is TGTGCCAGCAGCACCTCGGGACACAAGAACACTGAAGCTTTCTTT. The chain links TRBV6-2 or TRBV6-3 to TRBJ1-1; D may be TRBD1 (6 bases). The CDR3 is 15 residues long. Trimming left V 6 bases short and J 1 base short, with 15 bases between. Germline CDR1 MNHEY, CDR2 SVGEGT.

The chain uses TRBV5-1 and TRBJ2-5, with 7 bases matching TRBD2. The CDR3 is made up of 14 amino acids. Trimming at V came to 4 bases and at J to 1 base, leaving 4 bases not matched to a gene. The germline CDR1 and CDR2 sequences are SGHRS and YFSETQ. DNA of the CDR3: TGCGCCAGCAGCAGACTAGCAACCCAAGAGACCCAGTACTTC. This sequence encodes CASSRLATQETQYF.

The V call is TRBV6-5, the J call TRBJ1-2; unclear D gene. Deletions cut 2 bases from V and 2 bases from J, with 6 bases between. The germline CDR1 and CDR2 sequences are MNHEY and SVGAGI. The length of the CDR3 is 13 residues. The CDR3 nucleotides are TGTGCCAGCAGTTACGGAGAGAACTATGGCTACACCTTC. Protein product: CASSYGENYGYTF.